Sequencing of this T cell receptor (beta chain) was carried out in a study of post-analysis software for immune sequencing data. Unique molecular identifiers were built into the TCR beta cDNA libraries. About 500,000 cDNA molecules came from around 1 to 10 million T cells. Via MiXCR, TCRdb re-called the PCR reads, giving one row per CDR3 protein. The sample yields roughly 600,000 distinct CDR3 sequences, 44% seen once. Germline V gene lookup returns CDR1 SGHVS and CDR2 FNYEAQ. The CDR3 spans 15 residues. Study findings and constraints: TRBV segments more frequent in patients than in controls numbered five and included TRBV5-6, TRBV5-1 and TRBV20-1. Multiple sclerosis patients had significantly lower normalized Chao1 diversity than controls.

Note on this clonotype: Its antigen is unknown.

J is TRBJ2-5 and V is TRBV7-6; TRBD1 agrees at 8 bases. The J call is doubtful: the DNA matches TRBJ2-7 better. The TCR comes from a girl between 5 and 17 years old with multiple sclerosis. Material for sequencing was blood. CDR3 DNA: TGTGCCAGCAGCGACCGACAGGGGCGGGACTACGAGCAGTACTTC. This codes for CASSDRQGRDYEQYF.